This TCR beta chain is drawn from a study of T-cell memory formation after mild COVID-19. Across the whole study: TCR clusters largely stayed donor specific. General observations from the study: Nothing confirmed that second-wave clones peaking on day 37 were specific for SARS-CoV-2. CD4+ contracting clones lay mainly in CM and EM, CD8+ ones in EMRA.

To note about this clonotype: The antigen is not known.

Trimming removed 5 bases at V and 6 bases at J, with 12 bases between. Germline CDR1 and CDR2: SGHTA and FQGNSA. This CDR3 region has 13 residues. TCRdb independently ran MiXCR on the 5' RACE reads; one entry per CDR3 protein. The sample lists about 100,000 distinct CDR3 sequences; 15% to 20% were seen once. The chain employs TRBV7-2 and TRBJ2-3, with D unclear. The sequence was collected from a man younger than 30 who had mild COVID-19 (a few samples of this study predate the infection). Cell type and time point are not known. The material sequenced was PBMCs or a T cell subset sorted from them (not recorded which). This CDR3 is CASSLSVFDTQYF. For the CDR3, the DNA is TGTGCCAGCAGCCTGTCAGTGTTTGATACGCAGTATTTT.